This TCR beta chain was captured in a study of blood T cell repertoires in COVID-19. As for the study in general: The analysed material was cDNA or gDNA that came from T cells, B-cell-depleted T cells, or PBMCs.

Germline V gene lookup returns CDR1 SNHLY and CDR2 FYNNEI. V shed 3 bases and J shed 2 bases, with 8 bases lying between them. The CDR3 totals 13 residues. Assay: immunoSEQ multiplex PCR; the TCRdb copy retains only in-frame clones and omits some. This sample has about 190,000 clones, with about 90% found just once. The gene calls are TRBV2 and TRBJ2-7; D might be TRBD1 (6 bases). The TCR originated in a man aged 50 to 59 with acute or convalescent COVID-19. The sample taken for sequencing was peripheral blood. The CDR3 loop is CASSEWDTYEQYF. The CDR3 bases are TGTGCCAGCAGTGAGTGGGACACCTACGAGCAGTACTTC.